Presented here are 3 T cell receptor beta chains from one specimen sequenced in a study of shared clonotypes between healthy human individuals. CD45RO-negative, CCR7-positively selected cells formed the naive CD8 fraction, excluding terminally differentiated effector memory CD45RA+ cells. Assay used: immunoSEQ multiplex PCR; TCRdb lists only in-frame clones, some missing. The sample has about 2.1 million clones, 85% to 95% seen once. Sequencing used naive CD8+ T cells from PBMCs. These receptors were taken from a man younger than 30 in good health. Some clones in this sample may be carry-over from other donors' samples.

V usage is TRBV7-9 and J usage is TRBJ1-4; a possible D gene is TRBD1 (5 bases). The CDR3 is 14 amino acids. Germline assignment: CDR1 SEHNR and CDR2 FQNEAQ (reference sequence). V was shortened by 3 bases and J by 4 bases, with 9 bases between the two germline ends. The CDR3 spells CASSFLTVNEKLFF. CDR3 nucleotide sequence: TGTGCCAGCAGCTTTTTGACAGTTAATGAAAAACTGTTTTTT.

Concerning this clone: The same CDR3 can be traced to other DNA sequences in this sample. The genes are TRBV30 and TRBJ2-7; possibly TRBD1 for D (6 bases). Germline V lookup: CDR1 GTSNPN, CDR2 SVGIG (reference sequence). The V end was cut by 0 bases, the J end by 4 bases, with 10 bases between. The CDR3 loop spans 13 amino acids. The CDR3 DNA follows: TGTGCCTGGAGTGTCGGCAGGGGATACGAGCAGTACTTC. Its translation is CAWSVGRGYEQYF.

V gene TRBV25-1 combines with J gene TRBJ2-2, with 10 nucleotides matching TRBD1. This CDR3 is built from 15 residues. V lost 7 bases, J lost 2 bases, and 4 bases stayed unmatched. Germline V gene data show CDR1 as MGHDK and CDR2 as SYGVNS. CDR3 residues: CASKTGGGNTGELFF. Here the CDR3 DNA reads TGTGCCAGCAAGACAGGGGGCGGTAACACCGGGGAGCTGTTTTTT. Together with reference TRBV25-1 and TRBJ2-2, the CDR3 gives the full variable domain: EADIYQTPRYLVIGTGKKITLECSQTMGHDKMYWYQQDPGMELHLIHYSYGVNSTEKGDLSSESTVSRIRTEHFPLTLESARPSHTSQYLCASKTGGGNTGELFFGEGSRLTVL.